This paragraph covers one T cell receptor beta chain sequence. Repertoires were generated with immunoSEQ multiplex PCR, while TCRdb's copy carries only in-frame clones and drops some. This sample has approximately 250,000 clones, with over 75% found just once. The data derive from a study of blood T cell repertoires in COVID-19. Across the study: COVID-19 samples collected from the United States, Italy and Spain covered acute and convalescent phases.

With 0 bases removed from V and 1 base from J, the gap between germline ends came to 10 bases. Germline CDR1 reads LGHNA; CDR2 reads YNFKEQ. The CDR3 is 17 amino acids. What was sequenced was peripheral blood. V usage is TRBV4-2 and J usage is TRBJ2-6; D is unclear. The TCR comes from a human donor in a cohort sampled during active COVID-19. The CDR3 sequence: CASSQEGGYSGANVLTF. DNA of the CDR3: TGTGCCAGCAGCCAAGAAGGCGGCTATTCTGGGGCCAACGTCCTGACTTTC.